These T cell receptor beta chains were read from a single sample in a study of blood T cell repertoires in COVID-19. Measured with immunoSEQ multiplex PCR; TCRdb has only the in-frame clones, and not every one. The data hold some 130,000 clones, with approximately 89% observed a single time. Input material: peripheral blood. Every receptor here comes from a woman in her seventies with COVID-19, enrolled during active disease. Each CDR3 is given with its conserved first and last residue. The order of the fields is D gene, V gene, clone size, J gene, CDR3 DNA, CDR3 protein. A D gene is named only where the DNA matches it firmly. Some rows have no size entry. The others give once, few or many, or a class for an expanded clone.

d_call: TRBD1
v_call: TRBV19
clone_size: -
j_call: TRBJ2-7
cdr3_nt: TGTGCCAGTAGTATGGGCGACAGGGTGATCGAGCAGTACTTC
cdr3_aa: CASSMGDRVIEQYF

d_call: TRBD1
v_call: TRBV12-3/TRBV12-4
clone_size: -
j_call: TRBJ1-2
cdr3_nt: TGTGCCAGCAGTTTGGGACAGGCCTATGGCTACACCTTC
cdr3_aa: CASSLGQAYGYTF

d_call: -
v_call: TRBV2
clone_size: -
j_call: TRBJ2-1
cdr3_nt: TGTGCCAGCAGTGAATCAGGGGCTCAGGGTTGGGATGAGCAGTTCTTC
cdr3_aa: CASSESGAQGWDEQFF

d_call: TRBD1
v_call: TRBV3-1/TRBV3-2
clone_size: -
j_call: TRBJ1-6
cdr3_nt: TGTGCCAGCAGCCAAGAGGGACAGGCCGCTAATTCACCCCTCCACTTT
cdr3_aa: CASSQEGQAANSPLHF

d_call: TRBD1
v_call: TRBV15
clone_size: -
j_call: TRBJ1-4
cdr3_nt: TGTGCCACCAGCAGAGATAGCGGGACAGGGAGGTCTCAGGGTGAAAAACTGTTTTTT
cdr3_aa: CATSRDSGTGRSQGEKLFF

d_call: TRBD1
v_call: TRBV2
clone_size: -
j_call: TRBJ2-1
cdr3_nt: TGTGCCAGCAGTGCGGACAGGGGGAGCAATGAGCAGTTCTTC
cdr3_aa: CASSADRGSNEQFF

d_call: TRBD2
v_call: TRBV6-6
clone_size: -
j_call: TRBJ2-7
cdr3_nt: TGTGCCGTGGGGGTAGCGGGGGAATACGAGCAGTACTTC
cdr3_aa: CAVGVAGEYEQYF

d_call: -
v_call: TRBV7-2
clone_size: -
j_call: TRBJ1-5
cdr3_nt: TGTGCCAGCAGCTTAGCGTCGGGGGACAATCAGCCCCAGCATTTT
cdr3_aa: CASSLASGDNQPQHF

d_call: -
v_call: TRBV3-1/TRBV3-2
clone_size: -
j_call: TRBJ2-3
cdr3_nt: TGTGCCAGCAGCCAAGAACCAACTAGCACAGATACGCAGTATTTT
cdr3_aa: CASSQEPTSTDTQYF

d_call: -
v_call: TRBV28
clone_size: -
j_call: TRBJ1-2
cdr3_nt: TGTGCCAGCAACAACAGGGCCAACTATGGCTACACCTTC
cdr3_aa: CASNNRANYGYTF

d_call: -
v_call: TRBV7-2
clone_size: -
j_call: TRBJ1-2
cdr3_nt: TGTGCCAGCAGCTTCTCACATAACTATGGCTACACCTTC
cdr3_aa: CASSFSHNYGYTF

d_call: -
v_call: TRBV21-1
clone_size: few
j_call: TRBJ2-2
cdr3_nt: TGTGCCAGCAGCAAAGGCCGGACAGGTCAAACCGGGGAGCTGTTTTTT
cdr3_aa: CASSKGRTGQTGELFF

d_call: TRBD1
v_call: TRBV2
clone_size: -
j_call: TRBJ1-4
cdr3_nt: TGTGCCAGCAGTGGAAACAGGGGGCATGAAAAACTGTTTTTT
cdr3_aa: CASSGNRGHEKLFF

d_call: TRBD2
v_call: TRBV6-5
clone_size: -
j_call: TRBJ2-7
cdr3_nt: TGTGCCAGCAAGGCTAGCGGGGGGGGTTACGAGCAGTACTTC
cdr3_aa: CASKASGGGYEQYF

d_call: -
v_call: TRBV5-1
clone_size: -
j_call: TRBJ1-5
cdr3_nt: TGCGCCAGCAGCATGGACGGTAGCAATCAGCCCCAGCATTTT
cdr3_aa: CASSMDGSNQPQHF

d_call: -
v_call: TRBV2
clone_size: -
j_call: TRBJ1-5
cdr3_nt: TGTGCCAGCACCTTCGGACACGGCAATCAGCCCCAGCATTTT
cdr3_aa: CASTFGHGNQPQHF

d_call: -
v_call: TRBV18
clone_size: -
j_call: TRBJ1-2
cdr3_nt: TGTGCCAGCTCACACGGGGTTAGCTATGGCTACACCTTC
cdr3_aa: CASSHGVSYGYTF

d_call: TRBD2
v_call: TRBV6-5
clone_size: -
j_call: TRBJ2-7
cdr3_nt: TGTGCCAGCAGTTACTCGTGGACTAGCGGGGGGAGGGAGCAGTACTTC
cdr3_aa: CASSYSWTSGGREQYF

d_call: -
v_call: TRBV6-5
clone_size: -
j_call: TRBJ1-1
cdr3_nt: TGTGCCAGCAGTTACGGCCTCTGGCACACTGAAGCTTTCTTT
cdr3_aa: CASSYGLWHTEAFF

d_call: -
v_call: TRBV3-1/TRBV3-2
clone_size: -
j_call: TRBJ1-1
cdr3_nt: TGTGCCAGCAGCAAACAGGGGAACACTGAAGCTTTCTTT
cdr3_aa: CASSKQGNTEAFF

d_call: TRBD1
v_call: TRBV6-5
clone_size: -
j_call: TRBJ1-1
cdr3_nt: TGTGCCAGCGGACCGGGACAGGGGGCATTCACTGAAGCTTTCTTT
cdr3_aa: CASGPGQGAFTEAFF

d_call: TRBD1
v_call: TRBV7-9
clone_size: -
j_call: TRBJ2-7
cdr3_nt: TGTGCCAGCAGCCAAATGGACAGGGCCCACGAGCAGTACTTC
cdr3_aa: CASSQMDRAHEQYF

d_call: TRBD1
v_call: TRBV4-1
clone_size: -
j_call: TRBJ2-7
cdr3_nt: TGCGCCAGCAGCCATCCCGGGACAGGGGAGGAAGAGCAGTACTTC
cdr3_aa: CASSHPGTGEEEQYF

d_call: TRBD1
v_call: TRBV4-1
clone_size: once
j_call: TRBJ1-3
cdr3_nt: TGCGCCAGCAGCCAAGAAATCAGGGGGCCTGGAAACACCATATATTTT
cdr3_aa: CASSQEIRGPGNTIYF

d_call: -
v_call: TRBV7-9
clone_size: -
j_call: TRBJ2-7
cdr3_nt: TGTGCCAGCAGCTTAGGAAACTGGGAGCAGTACTTC
cdr3_aa: CASSLGNWEQYF

d_call: -
v_call: TRBV3-1/TRBV3-2
clone_size: -
j_call: TRBJ2-1
cdr3_nt: TGTGCCAGCAGCCAACTCCAGGGCCCTATCAATGAGCAGTTCTTC
cdr3_aa: CASSQLQGPINEQFF

d_call: -
v_call: TRBV29-1
clone_size: -
j_call: TRBJ1-1
cdr3_nt: TGCAGCGTTGAAGCAGCTAGGAACACTGAAGCTTTCTTT
cdr3_aa: CSVEAARNTEAFF

d_call: TRBD1
v_call: TRBV6-6
clone_size: -
j_call: TRBJ2-1
cdr3_nt: TGTGCCAGCAGTTACTTCGGGACAGGGAACAATGAGCAGTTCTTC
cdr3_aa: CASSYFGTGNNEQFF

d_call: TRBD1
v_call: TRBV5-5
clone_size: -
j_call: TRBJ1-5
cdr3_nt: TGTGCCAGCAGCTCCAGCCGCCGGGACAGTGGGCTTTATAGCAATCAGCCCCAGCATTTT
cdr3_aa: CASSSSRRDSGLYSNQPQHF

d_call: TRBD1
v_call: TRBV7-7
clone_size: -
j_call: TRBJ1-1
cdr3_nt: TGTGCTAGCAGATACGGGTATTGGACCAGGGGGCGGCAGACTGAAGCTTTCTTT
cdr3_aa: CASRYGYWTRGRQTEAFF

d_call: -
v_call: TRBV7-9
clone_size: -
j_call: TRBJ1-2
cdr3_nt: TGTGCCAGCAGCTTAGGTCTCCCAGGGGCGCGACTCAACTATGGCTACACCTTC
cdr3_aa: CASSLGLPGARLNYGYTF

d_call: TRBD2
v_call: TRBV28
clone_size: -
j_call: TRBJ2-7
cdr3_nt: TGTGCCAGCAGTACTAGCGGGGGGGCCTACGAGCAGTACTTC
cdr3_aa: CASSTSGGAYEQYF